A single sample is the source of the 8 T cell receptor beta chains below, sequenced in a study of CD8+ T cells in alopecia areata. RNA was isolated and reverse transcribed to cDNA, the sequencing template. Clones were read by immunoSEQ multiplex PCR, and TCRdb kept only the in-frame ones, dropping some. This sample has 250,000 or so clones and no singletons, with 0.9% to 1.5% in the ten largest. CD4, CD8alpha, NKG2D, NKG2ACE and other markers guided sorting of pooled cutaneous lymph node cells. Sample: CD4+ T cells sorted from a lymph node. The receptor source for this set is a C3H/HeJ mouse with alopecia areata. The strain's MHC type: H2-k.

As to this clone: Gene names follow the mouse nomenclature. The CDR3 is cut off 4 residues early in the read; its end comes from the germline J gene. The chain recombines TRBV1 with TRBJ1-2; D is possibly TRBD1 (6 bases). The germline V and J ends were trimmed by 6 bases and 3 bases, with 14 bases remaining between them. CDR1 NSQYPW and CDR2 LRSPGD come from the germline V gene (reference sequence). CDR3 length: 14 residues. CDR3 DNA, as far as it was read: TGCACCTGCAGGCCGGGACAAACCTACTCC. Protein sequence: CTCRPGQTYS. The full-length CDR3 reads as CTCRPGQTYSDYTF. The whole variable domain, remainder taken from reference TRBV1 and TRBJ1-2, is VTLLEQNPRWRLVPRGQAVNLRCILKNSQYPWMSWYQQDLQKQLQWLFTLRSPGDKEVKSLPGADYLATRVTDTELRLQVANMSQGRTLYCTCRPGQTYSDYTFGSGTRLLVI.

Of note for this clone: Gene names are mouse gene names. The sequence runs out 4 residues before the end of the CDR3; the remainder is reconstructed from the germline J gene. The chain recombines TRBV14 with TRBJ2-7; 8 bases are a match to TRBD2. The length of the CDR3 is 14 residues. The germline V gene encodes CDR1 SGHDT and CDR2 FRDEAV. The ends lost 2 bases at V and 3 bases at J; junction bases unmatched: 4. The part of the CDR3 DNA that was read is TGTGCCAGCAGTTTGGGTGGGGGGGACTAT. Amino acid sequence: CASSLGGGDY. The entire CDR3 protein reads CASSLGGGDYEQYF.

In its sample, this clone was seen a few times. Mouse gene names apply. The read halts 4 residues ahead of the CDR3 end, with the missing end drawn from the germline J gene. The chain joins TRBV5 to TRBJ1-1, with D maybe TRBD1 (6 bases). The CDR3 has 15 amino acids. CDR1 LGHNA and CDR2 YNLKQL come from the germline V gene (reference sequence). Partial CDR3 DNA: TGTGCCAGCAGCCAACAGACTGGGGGGGCGCGA. Its protein is CASSQQTGGAR. The complete CDR3 reads CASSQQTGGAREVFF.

This clone was counted only a few times. Gene names refer to mouse genes. The sequenced fragment ends 4 residues before the CDR3 boundary, so the rest is inferred from the germline J gene. The chain links TRBV13-1 to TRBJ2-7; D gene ambiguous. CDR1 NSHNY and CDR2 SYGAGN come from the germline V gene. CDR3 size: 13 residues. The CDR3 region is CASSGKHPYEQYF. Incomplete CDR3 DNA: TGTGCCAGCAGTGGAAAACATCCTTAT.

This clone was counted between two and nine times. Germline and genes here are mouse. Coverage ceases 4 residues before the CDR3 finishes, and the germline J gene fills in the end. The rearrangement uses TRBV5 and TRBJ1-2; TRBD1 agrees at 7 bases. The CDR3 consists of 15 residues. CDR1 is LGHNA and CDR2 is YNLKQL in the germline V gene (reference sequence). This CDR3 reads CASSQDGGGASDYTF. The CDR3 bases that were read are TGTGCCAGCAGCCAAGATGGAGGGGGCGCTTCC.

Regarding this clone: Here the gene names and germline are mouse. From the germline J gene comes the end of the CDR3, since the read stops 4 residues before it. V gene TRBV13-1 combines with J gene TRBJ2-7; a weak D match, TRBD2 (6 bases). The CDR3 length is 14 residues. Germline assignment: CDR1 NSHNY and CDR2 SYGAGN. Trimming took off 3 bases at V and 0 bases at J, with 10 bases between the two ends. The CDR3 DNA, read in part, is TGTGCCAGCAGTGGGAGACTGGTCTCCTAT. Amino acids: CASSGRLVSY. The full CDR3 reads CASSGRLVSYEQYF.

Remarks on this clone: The gene names here belong to mouse. Other DNA sequences within the sample encode an identical CDR3. CDR3 region: CTCSADGRGYAEQFF. The sequenced part of the CDR3 DNA is TGCACCTGCAGTGCAGATGGCAGGGGCTATGCT. The gene calls are TRBV1 and TRBJ2-1, with a tentative D call TRBD1 (6 bases). From the germline J gene comes the end of the CDR3, since the read stops 4 residues before it. Deletions cut 0 bases from V and 3 bases from J, with 9 bases between. Germline V gives CDR1 NSQYPW, CDR2 LRSPGD (reference sequence). There are 15 residues in the CDR3.

This clone has at least ten counts. The gene names given are mouse names. The CDR3 end is not reached by the read, which stops 4 residues before it; the germline J gene fills it in. The same CDR3 can be traced to other DNA sequences in this sample. The chain joins TRBV1 to TRBJ1-2, with 8 bases lining up with TRBD1. Trimming took 0 bases from V and 2 from J; bases not matched to a gene: 2. Germline CDR1 reads NSQYPW; CDR2 reads LRSPGD (reference sequence). The CDR3 consists of 15 residues. The CDR3 here is CTCSADQGANSDYTF. The part of the CDR3 DNA that was read is TGCACCTGCAGTGCAGATCAGGGGGCGAACTCC.